The 18 T cell receptor beta chains in this list originate from one sample, sequenced in a study of T cell repertoires in cytomegalovirus infection. These TCRs' antigens remain unknown. TCRdb passed the reads through MiXCR, listing each CDR3 protein once. The sample includes 110,000 to 150,000 distinct CDR3 sequences, roughly a third of them seen just once. The sample here was CD8+ T cells from cultured PBMCs, taken from culture after CMV antigen stimulation. The receptors derive from a human donor in good health (CMV status not recorded). Some clones in this sample may be carry-over from other donors' samples.

The CDR3 loop is CASSWFLGSYNEQFF. The CDR3 DNA reads TGTGCCAGCAGCTGGTTTTTGGGCTCCTACAATGAGCAGTTCTTC. The V gene is TRBV12-3 or TRBV12-4, the J gene TRBJ2-1; D unresolved. Trimming removed 6 bases from V and 0 bases from J, with 12 bases in between. The CDR3 contains 15 residues.

Only a few counts were recorded for this clonotype. V is TRBV7-9 and J is TRBJ2-3; 7 bases align to TRBD1. CDR1 and CDR2 from the germline V gene are SEHNR and FQNEAQ (reference sequence). Trimming removed 1 base from V and 0 bases from J; junction bases left unmatched: 1. CDR3 length: 15 amino acids. The CDR3 protein is CASSLVGQSTDTQYF. CDR3 nucleotides: TGTGCCAGCAGCTTAGTGGGACAGAGCACAGATACGCAGTATTTT.

This clonotype came up a few times. CDR3 residues: CASSPRRGGDTQYF. For the CDR3, the DNA is TGTGCCAGCAGCCCGCGGCGGGGGGGAGATACGCAGTATTTT. The chain links TRBV7-8 to TRBJ2-3, with 9 bases aligning to TRBD2. The CDR3 has 14 amino acids. Germline CDR1 and CDR2: SGHVS and FQNEAQ. The V and J ends lost 5 bases and 5 bases, in that order; junction bases with no gene match: 5.

Regarding this clonotype: One end of the junction varies from germline; a read error may be responsible. V usage is TRBV20-1 and J usage is TRBJ1-1, with D perhaps TRBD1 (6 bases). This CDR3 has 13 residues. Germline loops: CDR1 DFQATT, CDR2 SNEGSKA (reference sequence). DNA for the CDR3: TGCAGTGTCTCAGATGGGGGCGAGGATGAAGCTTTCTTC. This gives the protein CSVSDGGEDEAFF.

This clonotype was recorded a few times. The chain combines TRBV7-9 with TRBJ2-7; no reliable D call. Germline CDR1 is SEHNR and CDR2 is FQNEAQ (reference sequence). Trimming removed 3 bases from V and 4 bases from J, with 13 bases in between. This CDR3 has 14 residues. CDR3 amino acids: CASSFPHSPYEQYF. In DNA form, the CDR3 reads TGTGCCAGCAGCTTCCCCCATTCGCCGTACGAGCAGTACTTC. The whole variable domain, filled in from reference TRBV7-9 and TRBJ2-7, reads DTGVSQNPRHKITKRGQNVTFRCDPISEHNRLYWYRQTLGQGPEFLTYFQNEAQLEKSRLLSDRFSAERPKGSFSTLEIQRTEQGDSAMYLCASSFPHSPYEQYFGPGTRLTVT.

The chain links TRBV2 to TRBJ2-4; D is uncertain. V lost 1 base and J 8 bases, leaving 9 bases between the germline ends. Germline CDR1 reads SNHLY; CDR2 reads FYNNEI. The CDR3 spans 13 residues. The CDR3 nucleotides read TGTGCCAGCAGTGAAGAAGAAGGATACATTCAGTACTTC. It is translated as CASSEEEGYIQYF.

The chain has TRBV6-1 and TRBJ2-5; no reliable D call. The CDR3 runs to 11 residues. V was pared by 11 bases and J by 5 bases, with 12 bases between. Germline assignment: CDR1 MNHNS and CDR2 SASEGT. The CDR3 sequence: CAAAGSETQYF. For the CDR3, the DNA is TGTGCCGCTGCCGGGTCGGAGACCCAGTACTTC.

The genes are TRBV7-9 and TRBJ2-3; D not resolved. Per the germline V gene, CDR1 is SEHNR and CDR2 is FQNEAQ (reference sequence). V shed 5 bases and J shed 2 bases, with 17 bases lying between them. This CDR3 has 16 amino acids. CDR3 nucleotides: TGTGCCAGCAGCCTAAACGATCGCGGAAACACAGATACGCAGTATTTT. This codes for CASSLNDRGNTDTQYF.

This clonotype occurred a few times. The gene calls are TRBV7-6 and TRBJ1-4; 7 bases match TRBD1. CDR3 length: 15 residues. Germline CDR1 SGHVS, CDR2 FNYEAQ. V shed 4 bases, J shed 8 bases, and the junction held 10 bases outside the gene matches. The CDR3: CASSSSTGTEEKLFF. DNA of the CDR3: TGTGCCAGCAGCTCAAGTACCGGGACAGAAGAAAAACTGTTTTTT.

This clonotype was seen a handful of times. The rearrangement joins TRBV6-6 to TRBJ2-5; TRBD1 might be the D (6 bases). Germline-derived CDR1 and CDR2 are MNHNY and SVGAGI (reference sequence). Trimming cost V 2 bases and J 5 bases, with 15 bases left between them. CDR3 length equals 15 residues. In nucleotides, the CDR3 is TGTGCCAGCAGTTACACCCCAGGGGAGAGGGAGACCCAGTACTTC. Translated, it gives CASSYTPGERETQYF.

This clonotype has only a few counts. This rearrangement joins TRBV6-2 or TRBV6-3 to TRBJ2-1; 11 bases are a match to TRBD1. The CDR3 loop spans 17 amino acids. The V gene's germline CDR1 is MNHEY and CDR2 SVGEGT. The CDR3 protein is CAATGTGGLFSYNEQFF. In DNA form, the CDR3 reads TGTGCAGCCACCGGGACAGGGGGTTTATTCTCCTACAATGAGCAGTTCTTC.

The chain employs TRBV20-1 and TRBJ1-2; 9 bases match TRBD1. CDR1 is DFQATT and CDR2 is SNEGSKA in the germline V gene (reference sequence). Trimming cost V 2 bases and J 2 bases; bases outside gene matches: 6. This CDR3 contains 15 residues. CDR3 DNA: TGCAGTGCTAGATGGGGGACAGGGTCCAACTATGGCTACACCTTC. It specifies CSARWGTGSNYGYTF.

V and J are TRBV19 and TRBJ2-2; D gene unclear. The CDR3 runs 12 residues. Trimming pared 3 bases from V and 4 bases from J, leaving 3 bases between. Germline V gene sequence: CDR1 LNHDA, CDR2 SQIVND (reference sequence). The CDR3 loop is CASSMVTGELFF. The CDR3 region has the DNA TGTGCCAGTAGTATGGTCACCGGGGAGCTGTTTTTT.

The sample holds many counts of this clonotype. V gene TRBV7-3 combines with J gene TRBJ1-2, with a possible D match to TRBD1 (6 bases). The CDR3 extends over 11 amino acids. Looked up from germline, CDR1 is SGHTA and CDR2 is FQGTGA. The germline V and J ends were trimmed by 4 bases and 6 bases, with 6 bases remaining between them. This chain's CDR3 is CASSSGDGYTF. The CDR3 nucleotides read TGTGCCAGCAGCTCAGGGGATGGCTACACCTTC.

This clonotype was recorded a few times. The rearrangement uses TRBV6-2 or TRBV6-3 and TRBJ1-1; 9 bases are a match to TRBD1. This CDR3 has 15 residues. Per the germline V gene, CDR1 is MNHEY and CDR2 is SVGEGT. J was trimmed by 2 bases and V by 2 bases; bases with no gene match: 3. The CDR3 loop is CASSYPGQGNTEAFF. CDR3 coding DNA: TGTGCCAGCAGTTACCCGGGACAGGGTAACACTGAAGCTTTCTTT.

The table lists this clonotype with many counts. The chain employs TRBV18 and TRBJ1-5; tentative D call: TRBD1 (5 bases). V lost 5 bases and J 5 bases, leaving 10 bases between the germline ends. The CDR3 spans 13 residues. The V gene's germline CDR1 is KGHSH and CDR2 LQKENI. CDR3 coding DNA: TGTGCCAGCTCAACGAGCAGGGATCAGCCCCAGCATTTT. It yields the protein CASSTSRDQPQHF.

This clonotype has a handful of counts. The V call is TRBV2, the J call TRBJ2-3; D uncertain. This CDR3 has 14 amino acids. The germline V and J ends were trimmed by 2 bases and 6 bases, with 12 bases remaining between them. From germline, CDR1 is SNHLY and CDR2 FYNNEI. The CDR3 coding sequence is TGTGCCAGCAGTGAACTCCTAAGGTTGGATACGCAGTATTTT. Translation gives CASSELLRLDTQYF. The full variable domain, its missing parts supplied by reference TRBV2 and TRBJ2-3, is EPEVTQTPSHQVTQMGQEVILRCVPISNHLYFYWYRQILGQKVEFLVSFYNNEISEKSEIFDDQFSVERPDGSNFTLKIRSTKLEDSAMYFCASSELLRLDTQYFGPGTRLTVL.

The chain recombines TRBV28 with TRBJ2-4; the match to TRBD2 covers 9 bases. The CDR3 is made up of 15 amino acids. Trimming removed 8 bases from V and 3 bases from J; junction bases left unmatched: 8. Germline V CDR1 and CDR2: MDHEN, SYDVKM. This chain's CDR3 is CASSERRGGKNIQYF. In DNA form, the CDR3 reads TGTGCCAGCTCGGAGCGGCGGGGGGGCAAAAACATTCAGTACTTC.